These T cell receptor beta chains were read from a single sample in a study of radiation and T cells in renal cell carcinoma. Produced via immunoSEQ multiplex PCR; TCRdb's table is partial and in-frame only. The table includes tens of thousands of clones, around 78% detected once. Sequences were derived from blood, sampled from a patient whose treatment included radiotherapy and nephrectomy. Receptors originate from a woman aged 55 to 70 with renal cell carcinoma. The CDR3 runs from the conserved cysteine through the conserved F or W. A D gene is named only where the DNA matches it firmly. A clone size is listed for some rows: how often the clone was seen (once, few, many), or a class if it is expanded.

d_call	v_call	clone_size	j_call	cdr3_aa	cdr3_nt
TRBD1	TRBV7-2	NA	TRBJ2-7	CASSRRSGTGLYEQYF	TGTGCCAGCAGCCGCAGGTCGGGGACAGGGTTATACGAGCAGTACTTC
NA	TRBV5-4	NA	TRBJ1-1	CASSQGNSVNTEAFF	TGTGCCAGCAGCCAAGGAAATTCGGTGAACACTGAAGCTTTCTTT
NA	TRBV7-2	NA	TRBJ1-1	CASSLPHAEAFF	TGTGCCAGCAGCTTACCCCACGCTGAAGCTTTCTTT
NA	TRBV28	NA	TRBJ1-1	CASSIQGGTEAFF	TGTGCCAGCAGTATACAGGGCGGCACTGAAGCTTTCTTT
TRBD2	TRBV30	NA	TRBJ2-3	CAWSLPSGSVDTQYF	TGTGCCTGGAGTTTGCCTAGCGGGTCAGTAGATACGCAGTATTTT
NA	TRBV19	NA	TRBJ2-7	CASSIGVTYEQYF	TGTGCCAGTAGTATAGGAGTAACCTACGAGCAGTACTTC
NA	TRBV7-9	once	TRBJ2-1	CASSLGAYNEQFF	TGTGCCAGCAGCTTAGGGGCCTACAATGAGCAGTTCTTC
TRBD1	TRBV29-1	NA	TRBJ2-7	CSAGGQGKVGEQYF	TGCAGCGCCGGGGGACAGGGTAAGGTCGGCGAGCAGTACTTC
NA	TRBV6-1	NA	TRBJ2-1	CASGPTRVANEQFF	TGTGCCAGCGGACCGACCCGAGTGGCCAATGAGCAGTTCTTC
NA	TRBV27	NA	TRBJ2-3	CASSPHSTDTQYF	TGTGCCAGCAGTCCCCATAGCACAGATACGCAGTATTTT
NA	TRBV7-9	NA	TRBJ2-1	CASSLGIDEQFF	TGTGCCAGCAGCTTAGGGATCGATGAGCAGTTCTTC
NA	TRBV27	NA	TRBJ1-5	CASSRQNQPQHF	TGTGCCAGCAGCCGCCAAAATCAGCCCCAGCATTTT
TRBD1	TRBV6-5	many	TRBJ2-5	CASGPGQSQETQYF	TGTGCCAGTGGGCCGGGACAGTCCCAAGAGACCCAGTACTTC
NA	TRBV11-2	NA	TRBJ1-2	CASSRGGNYGYTF	TGTGCCAGCAGCAGGGGGGGGAACTATGGCTACACCTTC
TRBD1	TRBV7-2	once	TRBJ1-3	CASSLVGTAGNTIYF	TGTGCCAGCAGCTTAGTTGGGACAGCTGGAAACACCATATATTTT
NA	TRBV14	NA	TRBJ1-3	CASSQVAGPYSGNTIYF	TGTGCCAGCAGCCAAGTCGCGGGACCCTACTCTGGAAACACCATATATTTT
NA	TRBV7-6	once	TRBJ1-5	CASSARTQHF	TGTGCCAGCAGCGCAAGGACCCAGCATTTT
TRBD2	TRBV5-1	NA	TRBJ2-1	CASSPSVRGGLNEQFF	TGCGCCAGCAGCCCCTCGGTGCGGGGGGGCCTCAATGAGCAGTTCTTC
TRBD2	TRBV7-2	NA	TRBJ2-7	CASSLFTSGSYEQYF	TGTGCCAGCAGCCTCTTTACTAGCGGCTCCTACGAGCAGTACTTC
TRBD2	TRBV28	few	TRBJ2-7	CASSLYWTSGRSGDEQYF	TGTGCCAGCAGTTTATACTGGACTAGCGGGAGATCGGGGGACGAGCAGTACTTC
NA	TRBV5-4	NA	TRBJ1-2	CASSLSRPHPEPVRGYTF	TGTGCCAGCAGCTTGTCGCGGCCGCATCCCGAGCCGGTGCGTGGCTACACCTTC
NA	TRBV6-5	NA	TRBJ1-2	CASSLRWGPYGYTF	TGTGCCAGCAGCCTCCGGTGGGGGCCCTATGGCTACACCTTC
TRBD1	TRBV5-1	NA	TRBJ1-2	CASSYRDRGLGYTF	TGCGCCAGCAGCTACCGGGACAGGGGGCTTGGCTACACCTTC
NA	TRBV5-4	NA	TRBJ1-2	CASSDLRGLYGYTF	TGTGCCAGCAGCGACCTCCGGGGGCTTTATGGCTACACCTTC
NA	TRBV20-1	NA	TRBJ2-7	CSASEEEQYF	TGCAGTGCTAGTGAGGAGGAGCAGTACTTC
NA	TRBV5-1	NA	TRBJ1-1	CASSLGQEVVAEAFF	TGCGCCAGCAGCTTGGGACAGGAGGTGGTCGCTGAAGCTTTCTTT
TRBD1	TRBV5-1	NA	TRBJ1-6	CASSYTRQGASPLHF	TGCGCCAGCAGCTATACTCGACAGGGCGCCTCACCCCTCCACTTT
NA	TRBV4-1	NA	TRBJ2-4	CASSLGDLAKNIQYF	TGCGCCAGCAGCCTAGGGGATCTAGCCAAAAACATTCAGTACTTC
NA	TRBV6-6	NA	TRBJ2-1	CASSYGGLYNEQFF	TGTGCCAGCAGTTACGGGGGACTCTACAATGAGCAGTTCTTC
TRBD1	TRBV27	NA	TRBJ1-4	CASSYNLNRGGIGEKLFF	TGTGCCAGCAGTTACAACCTGAACAGGGGTGGAATAGGTGAAAAACTGTTTTTT
TRBD1	TRBV5-5	NA	TRBJ2-7	CASSPIWGQGGEQYF	TGTGCCAGCAGCCCCATATGGGGACAGGGAGGCGAGCAGTACTTC
NA	TRBV19	NA	TRBJ1-1	CASTLGRDTEAFF	TGTGCCAGTACTTTGGGGCGGGACACTGAAGCTTTCTTT
TRBD2	TRBV6-1	NA	TRBJ2-5	CASSETSGQETQYF	TGTGCCAGCAGTGAGACTAGCGGCCAAGAGACCCAGTACTTC
TRBD2	TRBV5-1	many	TRBJ2-5	CASSLSGGAETQYF	TGCGCCAGCAGCTTAAGCGGGGGGGCGGAGACCCAGTACTTC
NA	TRBV6-1	NA	TRBJ1-5	CASSNRPMNQPQHF	TGTGCCAGCAGCAACAGGCCGATGAATCAGCCCCAGCATTTT
TRBD2	TRBV9	NA	TRBJ2-5	CASSVGTSDQETQYF	TGTGCCAGCAGCGTAGGGACTAGCGACCAAGAGACCCAGTACTTC
TRBD1	TRBV4-3	NA	TRBJ1-2	CASSQDVGQQHYGYTF	TGCGCCAGCAGCCAAGATGTGGGACAGCAGCACTATGGCTACACCTTC
NA	TRBV4-3	few	TRBJ1-2	CASFGGGGYGYTF	TGCGCCAGCTTCGGCGGGGGAGGGTATGGCTACACCTTC
NA	TRBV9	NA	TRBJ1-6	CASSQDRLNSPLHF	TGTGCCAGCAGCCAAGACAGGCTTAATTCACCCCTCCACTTT
NA	TRBV18	NA	TRBJ2-7	CASSPQGLPYEQYF	TGTGCCAGCTCACCCCAAGGATTGCCTTACGAGCAGTACTTC
NA	TRBV21-1	NA	TRBJ2-5	CASSSPRGGGQETQYF	TGTGCCAGCAGTTCTCCGAGGGGAGGGGGCCAAGAGACCCAGTACTTC
TRBD2	TRBV27	NA	TRBJ2-1	CASSREGYNEQFF	TGTGCCAGCAGTCGGGAGGGATACAATGAGCAGTTCTTC
NA	TRBV19	NA	TRBJ1-1	CATQLGGHTEAFF	TGTGCCACGCAATTAGGAGGCCACACTGAAGCTTTCTTT
TRBD1	TRBV5-4	NA	TRBJ2-3	CASTLDQGAFTDTQYF	TGTGCCAGCACCTTGGACCAGGGGGCATTTACAGATACGCAGTATTTT
NA	TRBV30	NA	TRBJ2-3	CAWSSGDNTDTQYF	TGTGCCTGGAGTTCGGGGGATAACACAGATACGCAGTATTTT
NA	TRBV7-9	NA	TRBJ2-1	CASSLVWDSSPFNEQFF	TGTGCCAGCAGCTTAGTTTGGGACTCATCCCCCTTCAATGAGCAGTTCTTC
TRBD1	TRBV5-5	NA	TRBJ1-2	CASSSQGGSTLNGYTF	TGTGCCAGCAGCTCCCAGGGGGGGTCGACGCTAAATGGCTACACCTTC
NA	TRBV19	NA	TRBJ1-4	CASKQGASTNEKLFF	TGTGCCAGTAAGCAGGGTGCCTCAACTAATGAAAAACTGTTTTTT
NA	TRBV4-2	NA	TRBJ1-4	CATSPGEFEKLFF	TGTGCCACCAGTCCAGGGGAGTTCGAAAAACTGTTTTTT
NA	TRBV6-1	NA	TRBJ2-7	CASSEAHGTSSYEQYF	TGTGCCAGCAGTGAAGCCCACGGGACATCTTCCTACGAGCAGTACTTC
NA	TRBV4-3	once	TRBJ2-3	CASSQDFRDVGGTDTQYF	TGCGCCAGCAGCCAAGATTTCCGTGACGTCGGAGGCACAGATACGCAGTATTTT
TRBD1	TRBV29-1	NA	TRBJ1-2	CSVDTGAIYGYTF	TGCAGCGTGGACACAGGGGCGATCTATGGCTACACCTTC
TRBD1	TRBV19	NA	TRBJ2-3	CASSARDRGTDTQYF	TGTGCCAGTAGTGCGCGGGACAGGGGCACAGATACGCAGTATTTT
NA	TRBV6-6	once	TRBJ2-2	CATRNTGELFF	TGTGCCACCCGCAACACCGGGGAGCTGTTTTTT
NA	TRBV18	NA	TRBJ1-1	CASSPVGQEAFF	TGTGCCAGCTCCCCTGTGGGACAAGAAGCTTTCTTT
NA	TRBV5-4	NA	TRBJ2-1	CASSLNLMGTQTNEQFF	TGTGCCAGCAGCTTGAACCTCATGGGGACCCAGACCAATGAGCAGTTCTTC
NA	TRBV29-1	NA	TRBJ2-7	CSVGTSRDSYEQYF	TGCAGCGTCGGGACTTCCCGGGACTCCTACGAGCAGTACTTC
NA	TRBV9	NA	TRBJ1-3	CASSVFGGGSGNTIYF	TGTGCCAGCAGCGTATTTGGGGGAGGATCCGGAAACACCATATATTTT
NA	TRBV6-6	NA	TRBJ2-3	CASSSTDTQYF	TGTGCCAGCAGCAGCACAGATACGCAGTATTTT